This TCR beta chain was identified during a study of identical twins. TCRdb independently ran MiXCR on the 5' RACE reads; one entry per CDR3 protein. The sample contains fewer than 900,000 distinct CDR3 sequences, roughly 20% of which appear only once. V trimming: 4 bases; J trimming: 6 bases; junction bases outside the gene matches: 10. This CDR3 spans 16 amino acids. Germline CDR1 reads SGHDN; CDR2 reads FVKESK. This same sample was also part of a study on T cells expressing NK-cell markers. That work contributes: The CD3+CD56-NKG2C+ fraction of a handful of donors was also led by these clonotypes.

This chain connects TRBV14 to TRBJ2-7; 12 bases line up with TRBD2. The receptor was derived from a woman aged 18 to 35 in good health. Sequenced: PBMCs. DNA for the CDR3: TGTGCCAGCAGCCTTTGGACTAGCGGGGCCCGGTTCGAGCAGTACTTC. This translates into CASSLWTSGARFEQYF.